Listed here are 20 T cell receptor beta chains from one sample, sequenced in a study of siplizumab effects on memory and regulatory T cells. TCRdb keeps only in-frame clones here, not all; method: immunoSEQ multiplex PCR. The sample has about 110,000 clones; about 91% are singletons. The sequenced material came from Tregs sorted from blood. The origin of the receptors is a human donor in good health.

This clone was detected only once. DNA for the CDR3: TGTGCCAGCAGCTTAAGGACAGGATACTCTGGGGCCAACGTCCTGACTTTC. Its translation is CASSLRTGYSGANVLTF. This chain links TRBV7-9 with TRBJ2-6; 7 bases fit TRBD1. This CDR3 has 17 amino acids. J was trimmed by 0 bases and V by 2 bases; bases with no gene match: 4. CDR1 is SEHNR, CDR2 FQNEAQ, per germline (reference sequence).

J is TRBJ1-5 and V is TRBV10-3; D might be TRBD1 (5 bases). This CDR3 has 14 amino acids. V lost 2 bases and J 7 bases, leaving 12 bases between the germline ends. Germline V gives CDR1 ENHRY, CDR2 SYGVKD. In DNA form, the CDR3 reads TGTGCCATCAGTGAGGTCCCAGGGACCCAGCCCCAGCATTTT. Translating gives CAISEVPGTQPQHF.

In nucleotides, the CDR3 is TGTGCCAGCAGGCGGAGCTCCTATAATTCACCCCTCCACTTT. Translation gives CASRRSSYNSPLHF. The chain recombines TRBV6-1 with TRBJ1-6; D not certain. The ends were cut back, 6 bases at V and 0 bases at J, with 6 bases in the middle. Germline CDR1 reads MNHNS; CDR2 reads SASEGT. CDR3 length equals 14 residues.

The chain has TRBV5-1 and TRBJ2-2; 8 bases agree with TRBD2. Germline V gives CDR1 SGHRS, CDR2 YFSETQ. This CDR3 region has 19 residues. Losses at the gene ends were 4 bases for V and 7 bases for J; bases not matched to a gene: 21. The CDR3 loop is CASSPRLAQWENAHGELFF. As DNA, the CDR3 is TGCGCCAGCAGCCCGAGACTAGCGCAATGGGAAAATGCCCACGGGGAGCTGTTTTTT.

For this clone: One base away lies a much larger clone, so this may be a sequencing read error. The sample holds other DNA sequences that translate to the same CDR3. The rearrangement joins TRBV7-2 to TRBJ2-3, with no clear D. This CDR3 has 12 residues. V shed 5 bases and J shed 2 bases, with 5 bases lying between them. The germline gives CDR1 SGHTA, CDR2 FQGNSA. The CDR3 DNA follows: TGTGCCAGCAGCCCTTACACAGATACGCAGTATTTT. Its protein is CASSPYTDTQYF.

The chain combines TRBV10-2 with TRBJ2-1; D is possibly TRBD2 (6 bases). Germline CDR1 and CDR2: WSHSY and SAAADI. CDR3 size: 18 residues. With 5 bases removed from V and 0 bases from J, the gap between germline ends came to 20 bases. DNA for the CDR3: TGCGCCAGCAGTCCCCCCCCCAGCGGGCATCTCTCCTACAATGAGCAGTTCTTC. As protein: CASSPPPSGHLSYNEQFF.

J is TRBJ1-2 and V is TRBV4-2; TRBD1 aligns across 9 bases. The CDR3 length is 21 residues. Germline values: CDR1 LGHNA, CDR2 YNFKEQ. The V segment lost 1 base and the J segment 0 bases; nucleotides outside the gene matches: 18. The CDR3: CASSQVPGQGEANPANYGYTF. The CDR3 bases are TGTGCCAGCAGCCAAGTCCCGGGACAGGGAGAAGCTAACCCTGCTAACTATGGCTACACCTTC.

This rearrangement joins TRBV7-9 to TRBJ1-1, with D possibly being TRBD1 (6 bases). V was cut by 4 bases and J by 6 bases, with 15 bases left in between. The CDR3 is made up of 14 amino acids. Germline V lookup: CDR1 SEHNR, CDR2 FQNEAQ (reference sequence). CDR3 region: CASSSYREDAEAFF. CDR3 nucleotide sequence: TGTGCCAGCAGCTCATACAGGGAGGACGCTGAAGCTTTCTTT.

V usage is TRBV6-5 and J usage is TRBJ1-1, with 7 bases matching TRBD1. Germline V gene sequence: CDR1 MNHEY, CDR2 SVGAGI. J was trimmed by 5 bases and V by 2 bases; bases with no gene match: 5. CDR3 length: 14 amino acids. The CDR3, as DNA: TGTGCCAGCAGTTACCTTAGGGGGCAGACTGAAGCTTTCTTT. Its protein is CASSYLRGQTEAFF.

The chain combines TRBV18 with TRBJ1-3, with D uncertain. The germline V and J ends were trimmed by 0 bases and 2 bases, with 8 bases remaining between them. Germline-derived CDR1 and CDR2 are KGHSH and LQKENI. The CDR3 loop spans 15 amino acids. The CDR3 DNA sequence: TGTGCCAGCTCACCACCGGGCCTCACTGGAAACACCATATATTTT. Translating it yields CASSPPGLTGNTIYF.

The genes are TRBV18 and TRBJ1-5, with TRBD1 as a possible D gene (5 bases). The length of the CDR3 is 13 residues. The germline V gene has CDR1 KGHSH and CDR2 LQKENI. The V end lost 6 bases, the J end lost 5 bases, and 11 bases lay between the germline ends. The DNA for the CDR3 is TGTGCCAGCTCCAGGACACCAGATCAGCCCCAGCATTTT. This translates into CASSRTPDQPQHF.

This clone was recorded only once. The chain joins TRBV7-2 to TRBJ1-1; tentatively, D is TRBD1 (5 bases). The germline V gene has CDR1 SGHTA and CDR2 FQGNSA. V was clipped by 3 bases and J by 5 bases, with 13 bases between them. This CDR3 is built from 14 residues. The CDR3 DNA follows: TGTGCCAGCAGCTTTGGACAAAGCGGAACTGAAGCTTTCTTT. Encoded protein: CASSFGQSGTEAFF.

The chain has TRBV12-5 and TRBJ2-2; D perhaps matches TRBD1 (5 bases). V lost 8 bases to trimming and J lost 6 bases, with 13 bases between them. The length of the CDR3 is 13 residues. Germline V gives CDR1 LGHNT, CDR2 FRNRAP. The CDR3 reads CASRQGSAGELFF. CDR3 in DNA: TGTGCTAGTAGGCAGGGATCGGCCGGGGAGCTGTTTTTT.

The J gene is TRBJ2-3, the V gene TRBV27; TRBD2 is a possible D gene (5 bases). From germline, CDR1 is MNHEY and CDR2 SMNVEV (reference sequence). The CDR3 has 12 residues. Trimming cost V 5 bases and J 7 bases, with 10 bases left between them. The CDR3 loop reads CASSTTSNTQYF. For the CDR3, the DNA is TGTGCCAGCAGTACCACTAGTAATACGCAGTATTTT.

The rearrangement links TRBV7-2 to TRBJ1-1, with D perhaps TRBD1 (5 bases). Trimming took 2 bases from V and 3 from J, leaving 7 bases between them. The CDR3 is made up of 13 amino acids. CDR1 is SGHTA and CDR2 is FQGNSA in the germline V gene. Here the CDR3 reads CASSLMGDTEAFF. CDR3 sequence (DNA): TGTGCCAGCAGCTTAATGGGGGACACTGAAGCTTTCTTT. Using reference TRBV7-2 and TRBJ1-1 for the parts outside the CDR3, the full variable domain is GAGVSQSPSNKVTEKGKDVELRCDPISGHTALYWYRQSLGQGLEFLIYFQGNSAPDKSGLPSDRFSAERTGGSVSTLTIQRTQQEDSAVYLCASSLMGDTEAFFGQGTRLTVV.

The chain is built from TRBV6-1 and TRBJ2-1; D is uncertain. The germline V and J ends were trimmed by 8 bases and 8 bases, with 10 bases remaining between them. The germline gives CDR1 MNHNS, CDR2 SASEGT. CDR3 length: 11 amino acids. This chain's CDR3 is CASDALYEQFF. CDR3 nucleotide sequence: TGTGCCAGCGATGCGTTGTATGAGCAGTTCTTC.

The chain has TRBV6-6 and TRBJ1-5; 11 bases line up with TRBD1. The CDR3 is made up of 16 amino acids. CDR1 MNHNY and CDR2 SVGAGI come from the germline V gene (reference sequence). After removal of 6 bases from V and 7 bases from J, the junction contained 11 bases not matched to a gene. The CDR3 reads CASRAPDRGRGQPQHF. Written as DNA, the CDR3 is TGTGCCAGCAGGGCCCCGGACAGGGGGCGTGGACAGCCCCAGCATTTT.

This chain joins TRBV4-2 and TRBJ2-7; D may be TRBD2 (5 bases). The CDR3 has 14 residues. Trimming removed 0 bases at V and 3 bases at J, with 9 bases between. CDR1 is LGHNA and CDR2 is YNFKEQ in the germline V gene. CDR3 protein: CASSQDPGDYEQYF. CDR3 nucleotides: TGTGCCAGCAGCCAAGACCCCGGGGACTACGAGCAGTACTTC.

V is TRBV6-5 and J is TRBJ1-1, with D unclear. Trimming removed 6 bases from V and 4 bases from J, with 12 bases in between. CDR3 length: 13 amino acids. CDR1 and CDR2 from the germline V gene are MNHEY and SVGAGI. The CDR3 reads CASSPSLSTEAFF. DNA for the CDR3: TGTGCCAGCAGCCCCTCCCTCAGCACTGAAGCTTTCTTT.

The rearrangement links TRBV9 to TRBJ2-3; no clear D. This CDR3 has 17 residues. The germline CDR1 and CDR2 sequences are SGDLS and YYNGEE. The V and J ends lost 3 bases and 4 bases respectively, with 21 bases between them. CDR3 bases: TGTGCCAGCAGCGCCACCCGAGACCCTCTATTCCCAGATACGCAGTATTTT. It codes for CASSATRDPLFPDTQYF.